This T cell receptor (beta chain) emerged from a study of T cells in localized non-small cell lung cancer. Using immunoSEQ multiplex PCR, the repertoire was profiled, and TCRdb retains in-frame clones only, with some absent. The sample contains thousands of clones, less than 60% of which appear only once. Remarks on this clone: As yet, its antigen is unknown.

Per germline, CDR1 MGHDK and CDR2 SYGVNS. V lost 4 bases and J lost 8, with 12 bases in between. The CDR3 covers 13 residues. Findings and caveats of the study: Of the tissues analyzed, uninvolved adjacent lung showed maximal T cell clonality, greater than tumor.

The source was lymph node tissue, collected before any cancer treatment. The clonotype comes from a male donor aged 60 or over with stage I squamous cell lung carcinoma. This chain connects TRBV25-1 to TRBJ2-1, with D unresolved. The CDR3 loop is CASSAYGVDEQFF. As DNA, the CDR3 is TGTGCCAGCAGTGCCTATGGGGTAGATGAGCAGTTCTTC.